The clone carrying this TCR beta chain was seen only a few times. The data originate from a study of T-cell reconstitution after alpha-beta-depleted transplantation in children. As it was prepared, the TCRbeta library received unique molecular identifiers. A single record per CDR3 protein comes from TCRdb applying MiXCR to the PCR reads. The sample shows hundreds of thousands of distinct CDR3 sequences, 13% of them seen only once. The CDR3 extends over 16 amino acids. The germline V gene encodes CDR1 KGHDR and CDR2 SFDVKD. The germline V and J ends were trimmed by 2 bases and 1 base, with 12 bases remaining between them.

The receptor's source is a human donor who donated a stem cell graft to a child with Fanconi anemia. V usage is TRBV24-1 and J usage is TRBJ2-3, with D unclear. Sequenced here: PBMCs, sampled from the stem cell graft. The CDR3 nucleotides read TGTGCCACCAGTGATTCCGGACGGATCCGCACAGATACGCAGTATTTT. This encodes CATSDSGRIRTDTQYF.